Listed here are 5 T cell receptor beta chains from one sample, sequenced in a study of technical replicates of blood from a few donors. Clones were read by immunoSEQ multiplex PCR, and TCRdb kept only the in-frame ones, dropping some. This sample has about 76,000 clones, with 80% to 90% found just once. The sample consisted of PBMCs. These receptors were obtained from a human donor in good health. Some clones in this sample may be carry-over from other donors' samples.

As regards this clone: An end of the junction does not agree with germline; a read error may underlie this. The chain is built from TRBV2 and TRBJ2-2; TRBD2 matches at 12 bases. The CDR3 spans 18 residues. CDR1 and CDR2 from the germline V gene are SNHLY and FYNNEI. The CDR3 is CASSRTNLAGGDTRELFF. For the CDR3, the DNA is TGTGCCAGCAGTCGAACCAATCTAGCGGGAGGGGACACCAGGGAGCTGTTTTTT.

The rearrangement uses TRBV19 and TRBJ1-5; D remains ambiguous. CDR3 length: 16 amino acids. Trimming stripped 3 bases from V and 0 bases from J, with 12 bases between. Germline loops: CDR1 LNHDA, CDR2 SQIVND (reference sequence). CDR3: CASSIRSRGSNQPQHF. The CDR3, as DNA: TGTGCCAGTAGTATCAGGTCGCGGGGTAGCAATCAGCCCCAGCATTTT.

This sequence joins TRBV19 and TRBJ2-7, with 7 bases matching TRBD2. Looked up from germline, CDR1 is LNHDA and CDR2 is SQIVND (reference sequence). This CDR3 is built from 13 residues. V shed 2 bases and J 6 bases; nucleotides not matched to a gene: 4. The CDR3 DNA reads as TGTGCCAGTAGTATATCCCTAGCGGCCGAGCAGTACTTC. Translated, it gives CASSISLAAEQYF.

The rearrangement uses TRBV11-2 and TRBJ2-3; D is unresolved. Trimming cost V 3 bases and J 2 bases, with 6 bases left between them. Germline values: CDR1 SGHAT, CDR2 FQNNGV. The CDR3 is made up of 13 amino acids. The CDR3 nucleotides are TGTGCCAGCAGCTTGACTCCCACAGATACGCAGTATTTT. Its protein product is CASSLTPTDTQYF.

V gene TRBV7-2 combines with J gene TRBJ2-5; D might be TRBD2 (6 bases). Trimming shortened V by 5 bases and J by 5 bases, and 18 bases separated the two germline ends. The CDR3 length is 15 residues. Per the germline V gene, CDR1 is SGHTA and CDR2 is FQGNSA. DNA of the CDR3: TGTGCCAGCAGCCCGAGGGGTAGCGGTGGGGAGACCCAGTACTTC. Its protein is CASSPRGSGGETQYF.